Reported below is one T cell receptor (beta chain). Source study methods: The authors estimated nucleated cell counts from reference gene primer amplification. The table came from immunoSEQ multiplex PCR; TCRdb's copy has only in-frame clones and leaves some out. That table furnishes V, J and clone size, whereas the DNA furnished D and trimming. In the table there are about 260,000 clones, approximately 90% of which are singletons. The cohort comprised adults aged roughly 18 to 95 years residing in under 30 US areas. This CDR3 is built from 15 residues. Germline CDR1 is LGHNT and CDR2 is FRNRAP. Trimming shortened V by 11 bases and J by 2 bases, and 22 bases separated the two germline ends. The data originate from a study of blood T cell repertoires in COVID-19.

Sequencing input: PBMCs or T cells enriched from blood (not recorded which). The rearrangement uses TRBV12-5 and TRBJ2-7; possibly TRBD1 for D (6 bases). This TCR was sampled from a middle-aged man who had been exposed to COVID-19. The CDR3 loop is CAGRRVQGFPYEQYV. Here the CDR3 DNA reads TGTGCTGGCCGAAGAGTCCAGGGGTTCCCCTACGAGCAGTACGTC.